This entry is about one T cell receptor beta chain. Its target is not known. Generated by immunoSEQ multiplex PCR, the TCRdb table keeps only in-frame clones and is missing some. Of approximately 28,000 clones in the sample, approximately 93% were seen once. The data derive from a study of T cell responses to AZD1222 COVID-19 vaccine. The overall study: Some second doses came at about 4 weeks and others at about 12 weeks; these were pooled.

Findings and limits, study-wide: Seropositive status at baseline applied to only 5 or 6 AZD1222 recipients. Spike-specific TCR breadth and depth grew following two AZD1222 doses.

V shed 0 bases and J shed 7 bases, with 9 bases lying between them. The V gene's germline CDR1 is GTSNPN and CDR2 SVGIG (reference sequence). CDR3 length: 13 residues. The receptor's source is an adult in good health. The chain is built from TRBV30 and TRBJ1-4, with no clear D. The source was peripheral blood, collected on day 0 of AZD1222 vaccination. CDR3 nucleotide sequence: TGTGCCTGGAGTGTAGGGAGACTTGAAAAACTGTTTTTT. The encoded protein is CAWSVGRLEKLFF.